This TCR beta chain was sequenced for a study of blood T cell repertoires in COVID-19. The Seattle patients joined while their infection was active and were tracked longitudinally afterward. In the original workflow: Nucleated cell number was recorded as an estimate derived from reference gene primer amplification. Data came from immunoSEQ multiplex PCR; TCRdb stores just in-frame clones and leaves some out. From that table come the V and J calls and clone size; the DNA was used to work out D and trimming. This sample has about 95,000 clones; about nine tenths occur once, and the top ten carry about 4.8%. Trimming removed 2 bases from V and 3 bases from J; junction bases left unmatched: 7. This CDR3 has 16 residues. Germline values: CDR1 LNHNV, CDR2 YYDKDF (reference sequence).

This sequence originates from a man aged 55 to 69 with COVID-19, enrolled during active disease. The source material was peripheral blood. This chain uses TRBV15 with TRBJ1-2; 9 nucleotides align to TRBD1. CDR3 in amino acids: CATSRHTGGEDYGYTF. In DNA form, the CDR3 reads TGTGCCACCAGCAGACACACAGGGGGCGAAGACTATGGCTACACCTTC.